These T cell receptor beta chains were read from a single sample in a study of early T cells in non-severe SARS-CoV-2 infection. MiXCR, run by TCRdb on the 5' RACE reads, gives a single entry per CDR3 protein. Of about 35,000 distinct CDR3 sequences listed, around 5.1% are singletons. Sequencing was performed on whole blood, taken at baseline. These TCRs come from an adult who was a healthcare worker with PCR-confirmed SARS-CoV-2 infection or an uninfected control (not recorded which). Both conserved end residues are part of each CDR3. The D gene is left open where the match is weak. The size field is filled for only some rows; it gives once, few, many or a size class.

v_gene: TRBV2
d_gene: TRBD1
len: 18
j_gene: TRBJ1-5
abundance: .
CDR3nt: TGTGCCAGCACCCGGAGACAGGGGGCGGGGGGCAGCAATCAGCCCCAGCATTTT
CDR3aa: CASTRRQGAGGSNQPQHF

v_gene: TRBV6-4
d_gene: .
len: 15
j_gene: TRBJ2-1
abundance: many
CDR3nt: TGTGCCAGCAGTGCTCTCGCGGTACCCTACAATGAGCAGTTCTTC
CDR3aa: CASSALAVPYNEQFF

v_gene: TRBV6-5
d_gene: TRBD1
len: 16
j_gene: TRBJ1-4
abundance: many
CDR3nt: TGTGCCAGCAGTTACTCGGTGCCGGGACAGGGGGAAAAACTGTTTTTT
CDR3aa: CASSYSVPGQGEKLFF

v_gene: TRBV12-3/TRBV12-4
d_gene: TRBD2
len: 15
j_gene: TRBJ2-1
abundance: few
CDR3nt: TGTGCCAGCAGTTTCACAGCGGGAGTTAAAGGGGAGCAGTTCTTC
CDR3aa: CASSFTAGVKGEQFF

v_gene: TRBV7-9
d_gene: .
len: 15
j_gene: TRBJ1-2
abundance: few
CDR3nt: TGTGCCAGCAGCGCCGCCGGTTACCTTTCCCATGGCTACACCTTC
CDR3aa: CASSAAGYLSHGYTF

v_gene: TRBV20-1
d_gene: .
len: 16
j_gene: TRBJ2-3
abundance: many
CDR3nt: TGCAGTGCTAGGGGCCCCCGGGAGCGGGGCACAGATACGCAGTATTTT
CDR3aa: CSARGPRERGTDTQYF

v_gene: TRBV14
d_gene: TRBD2
len: 16
j_gene: TRBJ2-3
abundance: few
CDR3nt: TGTGCCAGCAGCCAAGGGCCGGGACTACTCACAGATACGCAGTATTTT
CDR3aa: CASSQGPGLLTDTQYF

v_gene: TRBV20-1
d_gene: TRBD2
len: 12
j_gene: TRBJ2-4
abundance: many
CDR3nt: TGCAGTGCTAGGGCGGGAGAAAACATTCAGTACTTC
CDR3aa: CSARAGENIQYF

v_gene: TRBV20-1
d_gene: TRBD2
len: 14
j_gene: TRBJ2-3
abundance: many
CDR3nt: TGCAGTCCCGTAGCGGGGGGGCCGGGAGATACGCAGTATTTT
CDR3aa: CSPVAGGPGDTQYF

v_gene: TRBV5-5
d_gene: TRBD2
len: 17
j_gene: TRBJ2-1
abundance: many
CDR3nt: TGTGCCAGCAGTCGGAGACTAGCGGCAAGCTCCTACAATGAGCAGTTCTTC
CDR3aa: CASSRRLAASSYNEQFF

v_gene: TRBV7-9
d_gene: .
len: 12
j_gene: TRBJ1-2
abundance: many
CDR3nt: TGTGCCAGCAGCTTAGTCTCCAATGGCTACACCTTC
CDR3aa: CASSLVSNGYTF

v_gene: TRBV29-1
d_gene: .
len: 14
j_gene: TRBJ2-5
abundance: many
CDR3nt: TGCAGCGTTGTCTGGCAGGGCGGCCAAGAGACCCAGTACTTC
CDR3aa: CSVVWQGGQETQYF

v_gene: TRBV6-5
d_gene: .
len: 15
j_gene: TRBJ2-7
abundance: .
CDR3nt: TGTGCCAGCAGTTACGTTATTAGCGGAGAGTACGAGCAGTACTTC
CDR3aa: CASSYVISGEYEQYF

v_gene: TRBV24-1
d_gene: .
len: 20
j_gene: TRBJ2-1
abundance: many
CDR3nt: TGTGCCACCAGTGAAAGAGGCAGAGGGGGAATCCTGGCACCCTACAATGAGCAGTTCTTC
CDR3aa: CATSERGRGGILAPYNEQFF

v_gene: TRBV30
d_gene: .
len: 12
j_gene: TRBJ1-1
abundance: few
CDR3nt: TGTGCCTGGAGTGCCCCAAACACTGAAGCTTTCTTT
CDR3aa: CAWSAPNTEAFF